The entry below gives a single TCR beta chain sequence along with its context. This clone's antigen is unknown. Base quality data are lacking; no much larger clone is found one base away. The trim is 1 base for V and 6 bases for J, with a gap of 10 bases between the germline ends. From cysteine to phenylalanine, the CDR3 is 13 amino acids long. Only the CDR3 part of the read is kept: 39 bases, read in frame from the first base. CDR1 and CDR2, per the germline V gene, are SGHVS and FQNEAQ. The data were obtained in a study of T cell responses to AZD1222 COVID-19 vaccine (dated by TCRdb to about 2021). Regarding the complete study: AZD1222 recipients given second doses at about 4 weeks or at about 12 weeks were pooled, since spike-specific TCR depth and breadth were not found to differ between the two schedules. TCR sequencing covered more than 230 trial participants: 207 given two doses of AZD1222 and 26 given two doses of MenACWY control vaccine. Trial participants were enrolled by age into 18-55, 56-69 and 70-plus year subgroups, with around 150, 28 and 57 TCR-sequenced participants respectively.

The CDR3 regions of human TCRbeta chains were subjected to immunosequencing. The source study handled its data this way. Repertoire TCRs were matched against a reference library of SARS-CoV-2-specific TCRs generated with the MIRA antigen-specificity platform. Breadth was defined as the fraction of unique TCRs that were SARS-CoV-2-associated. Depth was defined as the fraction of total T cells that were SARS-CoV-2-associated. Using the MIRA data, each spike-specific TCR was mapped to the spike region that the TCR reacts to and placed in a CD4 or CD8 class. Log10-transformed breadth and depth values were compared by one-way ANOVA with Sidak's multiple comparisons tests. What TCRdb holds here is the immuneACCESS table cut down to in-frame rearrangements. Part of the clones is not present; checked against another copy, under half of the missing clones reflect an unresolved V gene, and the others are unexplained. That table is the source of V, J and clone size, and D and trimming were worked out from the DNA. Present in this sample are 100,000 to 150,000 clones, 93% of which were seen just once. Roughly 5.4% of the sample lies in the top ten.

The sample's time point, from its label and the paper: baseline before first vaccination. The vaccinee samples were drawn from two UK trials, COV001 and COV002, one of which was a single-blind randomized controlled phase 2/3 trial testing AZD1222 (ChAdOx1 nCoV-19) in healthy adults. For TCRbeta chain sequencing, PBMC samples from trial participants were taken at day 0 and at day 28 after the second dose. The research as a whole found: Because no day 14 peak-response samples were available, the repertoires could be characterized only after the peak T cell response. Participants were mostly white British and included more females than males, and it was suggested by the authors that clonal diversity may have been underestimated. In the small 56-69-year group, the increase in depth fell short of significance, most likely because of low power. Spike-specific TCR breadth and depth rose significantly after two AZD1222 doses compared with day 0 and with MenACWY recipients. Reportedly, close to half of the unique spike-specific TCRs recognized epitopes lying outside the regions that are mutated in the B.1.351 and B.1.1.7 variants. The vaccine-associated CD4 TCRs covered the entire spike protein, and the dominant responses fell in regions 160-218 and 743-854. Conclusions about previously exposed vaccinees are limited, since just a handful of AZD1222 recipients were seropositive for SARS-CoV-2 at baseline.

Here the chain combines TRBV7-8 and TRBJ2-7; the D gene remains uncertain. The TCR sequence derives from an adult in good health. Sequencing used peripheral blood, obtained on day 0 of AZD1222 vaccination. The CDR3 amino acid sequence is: CASSLGEVGEQYF. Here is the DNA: TGTGCCAGCAGCTTAGGGGAAGTCGGCGAGCAGTACTTC.